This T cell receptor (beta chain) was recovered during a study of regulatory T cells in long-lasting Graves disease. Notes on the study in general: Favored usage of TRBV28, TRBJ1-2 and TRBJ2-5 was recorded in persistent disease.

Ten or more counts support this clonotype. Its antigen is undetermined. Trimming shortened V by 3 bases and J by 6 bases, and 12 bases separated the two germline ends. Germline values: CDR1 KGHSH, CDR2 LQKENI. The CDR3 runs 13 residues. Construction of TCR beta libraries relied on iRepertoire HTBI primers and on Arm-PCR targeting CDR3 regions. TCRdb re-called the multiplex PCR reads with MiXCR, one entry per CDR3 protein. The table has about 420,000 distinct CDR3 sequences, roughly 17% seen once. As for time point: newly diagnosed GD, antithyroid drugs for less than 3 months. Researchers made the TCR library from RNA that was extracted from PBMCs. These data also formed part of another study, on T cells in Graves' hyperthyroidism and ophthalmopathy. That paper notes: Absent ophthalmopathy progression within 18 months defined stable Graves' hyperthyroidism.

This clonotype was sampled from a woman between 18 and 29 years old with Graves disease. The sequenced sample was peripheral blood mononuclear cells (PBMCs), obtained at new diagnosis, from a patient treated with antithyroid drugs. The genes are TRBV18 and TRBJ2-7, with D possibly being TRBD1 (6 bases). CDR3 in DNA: TGTGCCAGCTCACCTACAGGGCTTTTCGAGCAGTACTTC. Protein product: CASSPTGLFEQYF. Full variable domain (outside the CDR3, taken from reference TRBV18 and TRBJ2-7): NAGVMQNPRHLVRRRGQEARLRCSPMKGHSHVYWYRQLPEEGLKFMVYLQKENIIDESGMPKERFSAEFPKEGPSILRIQQVVRGDSAAYFCASSPTGLFEQYFGPGTRLTVT.